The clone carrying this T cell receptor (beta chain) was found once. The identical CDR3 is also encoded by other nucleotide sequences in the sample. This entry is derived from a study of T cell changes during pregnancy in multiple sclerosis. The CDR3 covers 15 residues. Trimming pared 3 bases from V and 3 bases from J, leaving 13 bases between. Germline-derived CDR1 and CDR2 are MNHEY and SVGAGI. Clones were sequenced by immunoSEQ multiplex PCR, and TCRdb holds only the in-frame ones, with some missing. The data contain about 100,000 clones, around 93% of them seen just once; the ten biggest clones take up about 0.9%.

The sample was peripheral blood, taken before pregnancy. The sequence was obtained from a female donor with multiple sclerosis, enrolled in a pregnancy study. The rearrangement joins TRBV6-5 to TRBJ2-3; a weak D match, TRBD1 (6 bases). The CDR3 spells CASSYLAGATDTQYF. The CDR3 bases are TGTGCCAGCAGTTATTTGGCAGGGGCGACAGATACGCAGTATTTT.